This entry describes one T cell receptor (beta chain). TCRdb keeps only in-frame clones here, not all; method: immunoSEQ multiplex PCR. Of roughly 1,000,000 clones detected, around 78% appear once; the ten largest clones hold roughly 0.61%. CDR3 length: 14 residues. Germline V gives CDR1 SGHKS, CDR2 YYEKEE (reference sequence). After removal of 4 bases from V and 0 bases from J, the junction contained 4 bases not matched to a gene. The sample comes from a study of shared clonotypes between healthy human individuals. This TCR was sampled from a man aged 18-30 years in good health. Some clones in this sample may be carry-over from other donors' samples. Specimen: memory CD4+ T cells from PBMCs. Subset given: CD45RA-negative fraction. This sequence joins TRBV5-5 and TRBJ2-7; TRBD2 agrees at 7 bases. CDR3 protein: CASSPTSDSYEQYF. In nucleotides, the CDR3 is TGTGCCAGCAGCCCAACTAGCGACTCCTACGAGCAGTACTTC.